This is a list of T cell receptor beta chains from one sample in a study of early T cells in non-severe SARS-CoV-2 infection. MiXCR was run by TCRdb on the 5' RACE reads, yielding one entry per CDR3 protein. The sample records around 77,000 distinct CDR3 sequences, more than 14% being singletons. This specimen consisted of whole blood, obtained at baseline. The source is an adult who was a healthcare worker with PCR-confirmed SARS-CoV-2 infection or an uninfected control (not recorded which). Each CDR3 is given with its conserved first and last residue. A D gene is named only where the DNA matches it firmly. The size entry is marked missing in some rows and otherwise reads once, few, many or a size class.

j_call	v_call	d_call	cdr3_length	clone_size	cdr3_nt	cdr3_aa
TRBJ1-1	TRBV30	-	13	-	TGTGCCTGGAGTGTATCCTGGGACGCTGAAGCTTTCTTT	CAWSVSWDAEAFF
TRBJ2-1	TRBV3-1	TRBD2	15	-	TGTGCCAGCGGCATAGCGGGAGGGCGCTACAATGAGCAGTTCTTC	CASGIAGGRYNEQFF
TRBJ2-1	TRBV9	-	12	few	TGTGCCAGCAGCTTTGATTTGGATGAGCAGTTCTTC	CASSFDLDEQFF
TRBJ2-1	TRBV5-1	TRBD2	15	-	TGCGCCAGCAGCACGGGACTAGCGAGCTACAATGAGCAGTTCTTC	CASSTGLASYNEQFF
TRBJ2-5	TRBV7-6	TRBD2	18	-	TGTGCCAGCAGAGGACTAGCGGGAGTCGAGGGCCTCCAAGAGACCCAGTACTTC	CASRGLAGVEGLQETQYF
TRBJ1-4	TRBV27	-	14	few	TGTGCCAGCAGTTTATCGGCCAGGGGTGAAAAACTGTTTTTT	CASSLSARGEKLFF
TRBJ2-1	TRBV30	-	16	many	TGTGCCTGGAGTAGGGGGGCCAGCGGCTCCTACAATGAGCAGTTCTTC	CAWSRGASGSYNEQFF
TRBJ1-3	TRBV18	TRBD1	16	few	TGTGCCAGCTCACCACCGCAGGGGGCTACTGGAAACACCATATATTTT	CASSPPQGATGNTIYF
TRBJ2-4	TRBV3-1	-	15	-	TGTGCCAGCAGCCAAGAATGGCTCGCCAAAAACATTCAGTACTTC	CASSQEWLAKNIQYF
TRBJ1-1	TRBV5-1	TRBD1	13	many	TGCGCCAGCAGCCAGGGGGACGGCGGTGTAGCTTTCTTT	CASSQGDGGVAFF